Following are 25 T cell receptor beta chains from one sample sequenced in a study of OX40 agonist ivuxolimab in advanced cancers. Only in-frame clones appear in the TCRdb table, and some are missing; sequencing was by immunoSEQ multiplex PCR. The table lists roughly 80,000 clones, 75% to 90% of them singletons. The input for sequencing was CD4+ or CD8+ T cells sorted from blood, taken in a trial of the OX40 agonist ivuxolimab. These receptor sequences come from an adult with an advanced solid tumor such as melanoma, head and neck, liver or kidney cancer.

The genes are TRBV4-1 and TRBJ1-5; unclear D gene. V lost 1 base and J 2 bases, leaving 15 bases between the germline ends. The CDR3 loop spans 17 amino acids. CDR1 and CDR2 (germline): MGHRA, YSYEKL. CDR3: CASSQGQSGLGNQPQHF. The DNA for the CDR3 is TGCGCCAGCAGCCAAGGGCAGTCGGGTTTGGGCAATCAGCCCCAGCATTTT.

The V call is TRBV29-1, the J call TRBJ2-5; 7 bases fit TRBD1. There are 15 residues in the CDR3. Losses at the gene ends were 7 bases for V and 6 bases for J; bases not matched to a gene: 17. Germline V CDR1 and CDR2: SQVTM, ANQGSEA. CDR3 protein: CSATTGLGPFKTQYF. The CDR3 DNA reads as TGCAGCGCTACGACAGGGTTGGGCCCCTTCAAGACCCAGTACTTC.

V and J are TRBV7-9 and TRBJ2-1, with D hard to call. V was trimmed by 5 bases and J by 7 bases, leaving 9 bases between them. CDR1 is SEHNR and CDR2 is FQNEAQ in the germline V gene (reference sequence). The CDR3 extends over 12 amino acids. This chain's CDR3 is CASSEPLNEQFF. For the CDR3, the DNA is TGTGCCAGCAGCGAGCCTCTTAATGAGCAGTTCTTC.

The V gene is TRBV7-2, the J gene TRBJ2-5; TRBD2 might be the D (5 bases). Germline CDR1 reads SGHTA; CDR2 reads FQGNSA. With 5 bases removed from V and 3 bases from J, the gap between germline ends came to 10 bases. The CDR3 is 13 amino acids. In nucleotides, the CDR3 is TGTGCCAGCAGCGACTACAGCAAAGAGACCCAGTACTTC. Translation: CASSDYSKETQYF.

V usage is TRBV19 and J usage is TRBJ2-7, with 8 bases matching TRBD1. V gave up 10 bases and J gave up 2 bases; unmatched junction bases: 16. Germline V lookup: CDR1 LNHDA, CDR2 SQIVND (reference sequence). This CDR3 spans 16 amino acids. The CDR3 DNA is TGTGCCACAAATGCGGCCGGGACAGGCACCCCCTACGAGCAGTACTTC. Protein: CATNAAGTGTPYEQYF.

V is TRBV5-5 and J is TRBJ1-1; D gene ambiguous. From germline, CDR1 is SGHKS and CDR2 YYEKEE (reference sequence). This CDR3 has 13 residues. With 0 bases removed from V and 3 bases from J, the gap between germline ends came to 6 bases. The CDR3 loop is CASSLVPYTEAFF. CDR3 coding DNA: TGTGCCAGCAGCTTGGTTCCGTACACTGAAGCTTTCTTT.

This chain uses TRBV5-4 with TRBJ2-1; D possibly matches TRBD1 or TRBD2 (5 bases each). Deletions cut 4 bases from V and 0 bases from J, with 14 bases between. Per germline, CDR1 SGHNT and CDR2 YYREEE (reference sequence). The length of the CDR3 is 16 residues. The CDR3 DNA sequence: TGTGCCAGCAGCCCCGCGGGCAGGGTCTCCTACAATGAGCAGTTCTTC. Translated: CASSPAGRVSYNEQFF. The complete variable domain, with remaining parts taken from reference TRBV5-4 and TRBJ2-1, reads ETGVTQSPTHLIKTRGQQVTLRCSSQSGHNTVSWYQQALGQGPQFIFQYYREEENGRGNFPPRFSGLQFPNYSSELNVNALELDDSALYLCASSPAGRVSYNEQFFGPGTRLTVL.

The gene calls are TRBV6-5 and TRBJ2-7; D is unresolved. The CDR3 has 14 residues. Germline loops: CDR1 MNHEY, CDR2 SVGAGI. V was shortened by 0 bases and J by 0 bases, with 6 bases between the two germline ends. Here the CDR3 reads CASSYSAASYEQYF. The CDR3 DNA is TGTGCCAGCAGTTACTCGGCAGCCTCCTACGAGCAGTACTTC.

The chain is built from TRBV14 and TRBJ2-2; D call uncertain. V lost 1 base to trimming and J lost 6 bases, with 6 bases between them. Germline V gene sequence: CDR1 SGHDN, CDR2 FVKESK. The length of the CDR3 is 13 residues. The CDR3 region is CASSQVPAGELFF. The DNA for the CDR3 is TGTGCCAGCAGCCAAGTTCCAGCCGGGGAGCTGTTTTTT. The full variable domain, in which reference TRBV14 and TRBJ2-2 provide the parts outside the CDR3, is EAGVTQFPSHSVIEKGQTVTLRCDPISGHDNLYWYRRVMGKEIKFLLHFVKESKQDESGMPNNRFLAERTGGTYSTLKVQPAELEDSGVYFCASSQVPAGELFFGEGSRLTVL.

For this clone: A read error may be the cause here, since a much bigger clone is one base away. Different DNA sequences within this sample yield the same CDR3. The chain couples TRBV19 to TRBJ2-5, with a possible D match to TRBD2 (7 bases). V was trimmed by 0 bases and J by 5 bases, leaving 10 bases between them. Germline lookup yields CDR1 LNHDA and CDR2 SQIVND (reference sequence). The CDR3 runs 14 residues. The CDR3 loop is CASSIERGGETQYF. CDR3 nucleotides: TGTGCCAGTAGTATAGAGAGGGGGGGGGAGACCCAGTACTTC. Full variable domain (rest looked up from reference TRBV19 and TRBJ2-5): DGGITQSPKYLFRKEGQNVTLSCEQNLNHDAMYWYRQDPGQGLRLIYYSQIVNDFQKGDIAEGYSVSREKKESFPLTVTSAQKNPTAFYLCASSIERGGETQYFGPGTRLLVL.

The chain couples TRBV5-1 to TRBJ2-7; the D gene is possibly TRBD2 (6 bases). Germline values: CDR1 SGHRS, CDR2 YFSETQ. The CDR3 spans 13 residues. V gave up 4 bases and J gave up 3 bases, with 11 bases separating them. The CDR3 spells CASSSPGSYEQYF. The CDR3 bases are TGCGCCAGCAGCAGCCCCGGGAGCTACGAGCAGTACTTC.

This clone was seen a single time. The chain carries TRBV19 and TRBJ1-5; the D gene is possibly TRBD1 (5 bases). Germline V gene data show CDR1 as LNHDA and CDR2 as SQIVND (reference sequence). Trimming removed 3 bases from V and 3 bases from J, with 12 bases in between. The CDR3 length is 15 residues. The CDR3, as DNA: TGTGCCAGTAGTATCGATCAGGGCAACAATCAGCCCCAGCATTTT. Translating gives CASSIDQGNNQPQHF.

The rearrangement uses TRBV10-3 and TRBJ2-2; 7 bases align to TRBD1. CDR3 length: 14 amino acids. CDR1 is ENHRY and CDR2 is SYGVKD in the germline V gene. With V trimmed by 6 bases and J by 4 bases, 5 bases remained unmatched. CDR3 amino acids: CAIRDWTGTGELFF. The CDR3 bases are TGTGCCATCAGAGACTGGACAGGCACCGGGGAGCTGTTTTTT.

The gene calls are TRBV12-5 and TRBJ2-3, with 9 nucleotides matching TRBD1. Germline V lookup: CDR1 LGHNT, CDR2 FRNRAP. The CDR3 covers 15 residues. Germline trimming cut 7 bases from V and 0 bases from J; bases unmatched to any gene: 5. CDR3 region: CASAPGQGSTDTQYF. DNA for the CDR3: TGTGCTAGTGCCCCGGGACAGGGCAGCACAGATACGCAGTATTTT.

The chain recombines TRBV28 with TRBJ1-1, with D unclear. Germline V gives CDR1 MDHEN, CDR2 SYDVKM. The V gene lost 7 bases and the J gene lost 1 base, with 19 bases spanning the gap. The CDR3 is 16 residues long. CDR3 sequence: CASISLRFTRNTEAFF. CDR3 nucleotide sequence: TGTGCCAGCATTTCCCTCCGCTTCACAAGGAACACTGAAGCTTTCTTT.

The chain joins TRBV12-5 to TRBJ1-1, with D possibly being TRBD1 (5 bases). The CDR3 covers 16 residues. Germline V CDR1 and CDR2: LGHNT, FRNRAP. V shed 0 bases and J shed 5 bases, with 16 bases lying between them. CDR3 loop: CASGLVLGGVWTEAFF. In DNA form, the CDR3 reads TGTGCTAGTGGTTTGGTACTTGGAGGGGTTTGGACTGAAGCTTTCTTT.

This chain links TRBV7-9 with TRBJ2-6; D is undetermined. This CDR3 comprises 14 residues. V lost 1 base to trimming and J lost 2 bases, with 3 bases between them. Germline CDR1 SEHNR, CDR2 FQNEAQ (reference sequence). The CDR3 loop reads CASSLDPGANVLTF. DNA of the CDR3: TGTGCCAGCAGCTTAGATCCTGGGGCCAACGTCCTGACTTTC. Full variable domain (rest looked up from reference TRBV7-9 and TRBJ2-6): DTGVSQNPRHKITKRGQNVTFRCDPISEHNRLYWYRQTLGQGPEFLTYFQNEAQLEKSRLLSDRFSAERPKGSFSTLEIQRTEQGDSAMYLCASSLDPGANVLTFGAGSRLTVL.

V gene TRBV6-5 combines with J gene TRBJ1-1; possibly TRBD1 for D (6 bases). Per the germline V gene, CDR1 is MNHEY and CDR2 is SVGAGI. The CDR3 extends over 13 amino acids. V dropped 6 bases and J dropped 5 bases, with 13 bases sitting between them. For the CDR3, the DNA is TGTGCCAGCAGCCTCCACGGACAGACTGAAGCTTTCTTT. It encodes CASSLHGQTEAFF.

With respect to this clone: One junction end does not reproduce the germline sequence, and a read error may be involved. The chain links TRBV2 to TRBJ2-7, with D possibly matching TRBD2 (7 bases). CDR3 size: 12 residues. The germline V gene has CDR1 SNHLY and CDR2 FYNNEI. The CDR3 nucleotides are TGTGCCAGCATTTCCAGGGGCGGGGAGGGGGACTTC. Translated, it gives CASISRGGEGDF. Looking up the rest from reference TRBV2 and TRBJ2-7 gives the full variable domain: EPEVTQTPSHQVTQMGQEVILRCVPISNHLYFYWYRQILGQKVEFLVSFYNNEISEKSEIFDDQFSVERPDGSNFTLKIRSTKLEDSAMYFCASISRGGEGDFGPGTRLTVT.

CDR3: CASSLGTGVFYGYTF. CDR3 DNA: TGCGCCAGCAGCTTGGGGACAGGGGTGTTCTATGGCTACACCTTC. The J gene is TRBJ1-2, the V gene TRBV5-1; the match to TRBD1 covers 9 bases. The germline V gene has CDR1 SGHRS and CDR2 YFSETQ. The CDR3 runs to 15 residues. V gave up 0 bases and J gave up 4 bases; unmatched junction bases: 4.

The V and J genes are TRBV5-5 and TRBJ2-1; D is uncertain. Germline CDR1 reads SGHKS; CDR2 reads YYEKEE (reference sequence). V was trimmed by 2 bases and J by 8 bases, leaving 14 bases between them. The CDR3 covers 14 residues. The CDR3 loop reads CASSFGRPGYEQFF. DNA for the CDR3: TGTGCCAGCAGCTTTGGGCGGCCCGGGTATGAGCAGTTCTTC.

V gene TRBV9 combines with J gene TRBJ2-1, with unresolved D. The CDR3 is 15 amino acids. V lost 4 bases to trimming and J lost 3 bases, with 14 bases between them. Germline CDR1 and CDR2: SGDLS and YYNGEE. The CDR3 bases are TGTGCCAGCAGCCCCACGACTGTTCTCTACAATGAGCAGTTCTTC. Translating it yields CASSPTTVLYNEQFF.

This chain joins TRBV7-2 and TRBJ1-2, with D perhaps TRBD1 (6 bases). Deletions cut 5 bases from V and 4 bases from J, with 17 bases between. CDR1 and CDR2 from the germline V gene are SGHTA and FQGNSA. This CDR3 is built from 15 residues. For the CDR3, the DNA is TGTGCCAGCAGCGAGGGACAAGCTGGGGCCTATGGCTACACCTTC. It translates to CASSEGQAGAYGYTF.

The rearrangement joins TRBV29-1 to TRBJ2-5; D unclear. Germline assignment: CDR1 SQVTM and CDR2 ANQGSEA. The CDR3 totals 11 residues. Between the trimmed V and J ends, which lost 3 bases and 5 bases, there was a span of 7 bases. The CDR3 sequence is CSVEEGETQYF. In DNA, the CDR3 is TGCAGCGTTGAGGAAGGGGAGACCCAGTACTTC.

The V call is TRBV19, the J call TRBJ2-1; D may be TRBD1 (5 bases). Trimming took 5 bases from V and 5 from J, leaving 16 bases between them. The CDR3 extends over 15 amino acids. Germline V gives CDR1 LNHDA, CDR2 SQIVND (reference sequence). This CDR3 reads CASSSGSSGHNEQFF. The CDR3 DNA sequence: TGTGCCAGTAGTTCCGGGTCCTCAGGGCACAATGAGCAGTTCTTC.